This paragraph covers one TCR beta chain sequence. The target antigen is unknown. This sample stems from a study of monozygotic twins with inflammatory bowel disease. Study-wide results and limits: Among IBD patients, TCRbeta diversity (inverse Simpson) was lower than in healthy co-twins.

Using the 5' RACE reads, TCRdb records one entry per CDR3 protein without DNA. Its clone listing holds approximately 400,000 distinct CDR3 sequences. The CDR3 is 17 amino acids. In germline, CDR1 is ENHRY, CDR2 SYGVKD. Sequences were obtained from blood. The rearrangement links TRBV10-3 to TRBJ2-1; TCRdb's D call, TRBD2, is unchecked because there is no DNA. This clonotype was sampled from a human donor with ulcerative colitis or Crohn's disease, or a healthy co-twin of an affected twin (not recorded which). The chain's CDR3 is CAISESTRGDWYNEQFF.